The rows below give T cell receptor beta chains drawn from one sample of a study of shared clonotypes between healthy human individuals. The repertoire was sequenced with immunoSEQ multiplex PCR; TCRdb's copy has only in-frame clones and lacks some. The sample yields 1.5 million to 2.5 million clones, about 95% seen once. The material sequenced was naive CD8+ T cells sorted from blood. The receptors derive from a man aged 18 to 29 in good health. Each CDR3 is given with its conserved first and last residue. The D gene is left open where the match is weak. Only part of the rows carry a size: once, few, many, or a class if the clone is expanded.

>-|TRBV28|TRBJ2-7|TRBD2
CASSPPGLAGVAYEQYF
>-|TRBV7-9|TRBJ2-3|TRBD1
CASSLRGGGYTDTQYF
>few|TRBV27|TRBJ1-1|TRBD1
CASSDRGSEAFF
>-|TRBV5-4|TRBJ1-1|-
CASTGLNTEAFF
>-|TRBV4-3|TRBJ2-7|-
CASSQDQAGTYEQYF
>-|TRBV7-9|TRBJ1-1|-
CASSADPNPPRVF
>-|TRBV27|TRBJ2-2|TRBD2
CASSLLEGLAEGELFF
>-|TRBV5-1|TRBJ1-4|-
CASSLPRSGGERGKLFF
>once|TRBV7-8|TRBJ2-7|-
CASSLAVSYEQYF
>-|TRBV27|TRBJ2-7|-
CASSPGLAYEQYF
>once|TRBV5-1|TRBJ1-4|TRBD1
CASSPTGGTNEKLFF
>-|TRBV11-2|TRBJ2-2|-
CASEEPNTGELFF